What follows is one T cell receptor (beta chain) and its context. Its antigen is undetermined. As to time point: newly diagnosed, previously untreated cHL patient sample. Thawed PBMCs were the source of CD8+ T cells, obtained through magnetic negative selection. Libraries were prepared by immunoSEQ multiplex PCR; TCRdb keeps only in-frame clonotypes and omits some of them. The table includes 23,000 or so clones, 85% to 90% detected once. The junction had 2 bases not matched to a gene; V was cut back by 4 bases and J by 8 bases. The CDR3 totals 11 residues. Germline assignment: CDR1 GTSNPN and CDR2 SVGIG (reference sequence). These data are taken from a study of PD-1 blockade in classical Hodgkin lymphoma. General study findings and limits: As was reported, newly diagnosed patients showed lower baseline TCR diversity than healthy donors did.

The V and J genes are TRBV30 and TRBJ2-1; 7 bases fit TRBD2. Sequenced material: CD8+ T cells from blood. This clonotype was obtained from a human donor with classical Hodgkin lymphoma. The CDR3 DNA follows: TGTGCCTGGACACTAGCGTATGAGCAGTTCTTC. Protein product: CAWTLAYEQFF.